These 4 T cell receptor beta chains came from one sample sequenced in a study of blood T cell repertoires in COVID-19. Repertoires were generated with immunoSEQ multiplex PCR, while TCRdb's copy carries only in-frame clones and drops some. The sample includes 250,000 or so clones, 80% to 90% of them seen just once. Sequencing was carried out using peripheral blood. The receptors were gathered from a man aged 50-59 years with acute or convalescent COVID-19.

The chain links TRBV13 to TRBJ2-3, with 11 nucleotides matching TRBD2. Germline V CDR1 and CDR2: PRHDT, FYEKMQ (reference sequence). The CDR3 extends over 17 amino acids. V was pared by 4 bases and J by 2 bases, with 8 bases of the junction left unmatched. CDR3 DNA: TGTGCCAGCAGCTCCTCACTAGCGGGAGCGGACACAGATACGCAGTATTTT. Translating it yields CASSSSLAGADTDTQYF.

The chain couples TRBV20-1 to TRBJ1-5, with 8 bases identical to TRBD1. Germline assignment: CDR1 DFQATT and CDR2 SNEGSKA (reference sequence). The V and J ends lost 3 bases and 0 bases, in that order; junction bases with no gene match: 7. CDR3 length equals 16 residues. The CDR3 region has the DNA TGCAGTGCTAGTGAGGACAGGGACTATAGCAATCAGCCCCAGCATTTT. As protein: CSASEDRDYSNQPQHF.

This clone came up once. The chain carries TRBV4-2 and TRBJ1-6; D remains ambiguous. Deletions cut 1 base from V and 2 bases from J, with 9 bases between. Looked up from germline, CDR1 is LGHNA and CDR2 is YNFKEQ. The CDR3 sequence is 16 residues long. The CDR3 coding sequence is TGTGCCAGCAGCCAAGGGCGAGGGACCTATAATTCACCCCTCCACTTT. Translated: CASSQGRGTYNSPLHF.

The J gene is TRBJ2-2, the V gene TRBV18; maybe TRBD2 (5 bases). Germline CDR1 and CDR2: KGHSH and LQKENI. There are 14 residues in the CDR3. V lost 6 bases and J lost 1, with 9 bases in between. CDR3 sequence reads: CASSLTRNTGELFF. CDR3 sequence (DNA): TGTGCCAGCTCTTTAACTAGGAACACCGGGGAGCTGTTTTTT.